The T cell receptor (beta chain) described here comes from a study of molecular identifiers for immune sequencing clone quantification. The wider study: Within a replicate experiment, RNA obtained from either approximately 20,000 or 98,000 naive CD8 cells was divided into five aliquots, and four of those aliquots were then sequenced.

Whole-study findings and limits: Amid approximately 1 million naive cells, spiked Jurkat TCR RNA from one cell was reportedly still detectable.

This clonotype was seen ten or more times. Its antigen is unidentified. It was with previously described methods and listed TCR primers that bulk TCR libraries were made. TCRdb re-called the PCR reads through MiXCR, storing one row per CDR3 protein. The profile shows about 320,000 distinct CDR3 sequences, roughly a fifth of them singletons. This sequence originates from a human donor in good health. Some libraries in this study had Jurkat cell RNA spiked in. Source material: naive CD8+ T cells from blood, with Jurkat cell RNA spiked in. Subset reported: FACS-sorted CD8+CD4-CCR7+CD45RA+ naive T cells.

This chain's CDR3 is CASSLPDRYEQYF. The CDR3 DNA reads TGTGCCAGCAGCTTACCGGACCGGTACGAGCAGTACTTC. The chain has TRBV7-9 and TRBJ2-7; no clear D gene. This CDR3 region has 13 residues. The germline V gene has CDR1 SEHNR and CDR2 FQNEAQ (reference sequence). Trimming shortened V by 2 bases and J by 4 bases, and 9 bases separated the two germline ends. Combining the CDR3 with reference TRBV7-9 and TRBJ2-7 gives the whole variable domain DTGVSQNPRHKITKRGQNVTFRCDPISEHNRLYWYRQTLGQGPEFLTYFQNEAQLEKSRLLSDRFSAERPKGSFSTLEIQRTEQGDSAMYLCASSLPDRYEQYFGPGTRLTVT.